These T cell receptor beta chains were read from a single sample in a study of blood T cell repertoires in COVID-19. Measured with immunoSEQ multiplex PCR; TCRdb has only the in-frame clones, and not every one. Of roughly 100,000 clones listed, more than 70% were seen once; the top ten hold 15% to 20%. The source material was peripheral blood. The receptors were gathered from a woman of 80 years or more in a cohort sampled during active COVID-19. Each CDR3 is given with its conserved first and last residue. The D gene is left open where the match is weak. Not every row has a clone size; where given, it reads once, few, many or a size class.

d_call j_call clone_size v_call cdr3_nt cdr3_aa
TRBD2 TRBJ2-7 NA TRBV7-9 TGTGCCAGCAGCTTAGTAGCGGGGGGCTCCTTGAATGGCGAGCAGTACTTC CASSLVAGGSLNGEQYF
NA TRBJ1-2 NA TRBV7-9 TGTGCCAGCAGCTTAGACTTAGACAGTCGCGGCTACACCTTC CASSLDLDSRGYTF
NA TRBJ1-1 NA TRBV11-2 TGTGCCAGCAGCTTAGTTCAGCGGGGAACTGAAGCTTTCTTT CASSLVQRGTEAFF
NA TRBJ2-5 once TRBV29-1 TGCAGCGTTGAGCACTTCCAAGAGACCCAGTACTTC CSVEHFQETQYF
NA TRBJ2-1 NA TRBV24-1 TGTGCCACCAGTGATGGTGCAGGGCTCTCCTACAATGAGCAGTTCTTC CATSDGAGLSYNEQFF
TRBD2 TRBJ2-2 NA TRBV2 TGTGCCACCTCGGAGGCGGGAGCAAACACCGGGGAGCTGTTTTTT CATSEAGANTGELFF
NA TRBJ2-3 few TRBV7-2 TGTGCCAGCAGCCGCTCGACTGGTCGCACAGATACGCAGTATTTT CASSRSTGRTDTQYF
NA TRBJ2-2 once TRBV5-4 TGTGCCAGCAGCAGGAACGTAGCCACCGGGGAGCTGTTTTTT CASSRNVATGELFF
NA TRBJ1-1 NA TRBV6-1 TGTGCCAGCAGTGAAGCGCTTTGGGAGGGTTTGGAAACTGAAGCTTTCTTT CASSEALWEGLETEAFF
NA TRBJ2-1 NA TRBV24-1 TGTGCCACCAGTGATAACAGGGTGGATGAGCAGTTCTTC CATSDNRVDEQFF
NA TRBJ1-1 NA TRBV7-9 TGTGCCAGCAGCCTAGCCGGCGGGTTGAACACTGAAGCTTTCTTT CASSLAGGLNTEAFF
TRBD1 TRBJ2-7 NA TRBV3-1/TRBV3-2 TGTGCCAGCAGCCAAGGACAGGGGCCCTACGAGCAGTACTTC CASSQGQGPYEQYF
TRBD1 TRBJ2-1 NA TRBV3-1/TRBV3-2 TGTGCCAGCAGCCAAGGGACAGGGGGCAACAATGAGCAGTTCTTC CASSQGTGGNNEQFF
TRBD2 TRBJ2-5 NA TRBV4-1 TGCGCCAGCAGCCAAGGGGAGGGCCGTTTTGAGACCCAGTACTTC CASSQGEGRFETQYF
TRBD1 TRBJ1-2 NA TRBV27 TGTGCCAGCAGGACGACGACAGGGAACTATGGCTACACCTTC CASRTTTGNYGYTF
NA TRBJ2-7 NA TRBV11-2 TGTGCCAGCAGCTTAGGACTCACCTACGAGCAGTACTTC CASSLGLTYEQYF
TRBD2 TRBJ2-3 NA TRBV15 TGTGCCACCAGCAGGATTAGCGGGAGGTACGATACGCAGTATTTT CATSRISGRYDTQYF
NA TRBJ1-1 NA TRBV29-1 TGCAGCGTTGTGTACAGACCGAACACTGAAGCTTTCTTT CSVVYRPNTEAFF
TRBD2 TRBJ2-1 NA TRBV28 TGTGCCAGCAGTCCTACTAGCGGTAATTCCTACAATGAGCAGTTCTTC CASSPTSGNSYNEQFF
TRBD1 TRBJ1-1 NA TRBV6-5 TGTGCCAGCAGTTCAACAGGGGATAGAACTGAAGCTTTCTTT CASSSTGDRTEAFF
NA TRBJ2-7 NA TRBV6-5 TGTGCCAGCACCTCGACAGTAAGCTCCTACGAGCAGTACTTC CASTSTVSSYEQYF
NA TRBJ1-2 NA TRBV6-1 TGTGCCAGCAGTGAAGCTTGGAGCTCAGCGGACTATGGCTACACCTTC CASSEAWSSADYGYTF
TRBD2 TRBJ2-1 NA TRBV9 TGTGCCAGCAGCAAAACCAGGACTAGCGGGGGGCTCTACAATGAGCAGTTCTTC CASSKTRTSGGLYNEQFF
TRBD2 TRBJ2-5 NA TRBV3-1/TRBV3-2 TGTGCCCGCAGCCAAGGGGGGCTAGCGGGGGGTTCGCAAGAGACCCAGTACTTC CARSQGGLAGGSQETQYF
TRBD2 TRBJ2-7 NA TRBV27 TGTGCCAGCAATCCGGGACTAGCGGGAACCTACGAGCAGTACTTC CASNPGLAGTYEQYF
TRBD1 TRBJ2-5 NA TRBV9 TGTGCCAGCAGCGGAGGGGGCAGTCGAGAGACCCAGTACTTC CASSGGGSRETQYF
NA TRBJ2-1 NA TRBV21-1 TGTGCCAGCAGCAAAGCGCTTTTCGTCGGTCGCAATGAGCAGTTCTTC CASSKALFVGRNEQFF
TRBD2 TRBJ2-7 few TRBV3-1/TRBV3-2 TGTGCCAGCAGCCCTTGGACTAGTGGGGTCATATACGAGCAGTACTTC CASSPWTSGVIYEQYF
TRBD1 TRBJ1-6 NA TRBV5-6 TGTGCCAGCAGCTTTGGGGGTATACAGGGGGACTATAATTCACCCCTCCACTTT CASSFGGIQGDYNSPLHF
TRBD1 TRBJ2-3 NA TRBV11-2 TGTGCCAGCAGCTTACTAGGGCAGGGGGCTGCAGATACGCAGTATTTT CASSLLGQGAADTQYF
TRBD1 TRBJ1-1 NA TRBV23-1 TGCGCCAGCAGTCAATCCCCCGGACAGGGGGCCACTGAAGCTTTCTTT CASSQSPGQGATEAFF
NA TRBJ1-5 NA TRBV7-8 TGTGCCAGCAGCTTAGACAGGGAGCAGCCCCAGCATTTT CASSLDREQPQHF
NA TRBJ1-3 NA TRBV18 TGTGCCAGCTCACCACCGCCCGACAGTTACTCTGGAAACACCATATATTTT CASSPPPDSYSGNTIYF
TRBD2 TRBJ2-7 once TRBV4-1 TGCGCCAGCAGCCAAACGACCGGGACTAGTCTATACGAGCAGTACTTC CASSQTTGTSLYEQYF
NA TRBJ1-3 NA TRBV18 TGTGCCAGCTCACCTGTTGCGGGGGACAACGCAGGCGGAAACACCATATATTTT CASSPVAGDNAGGNTIYF
TRBD2 TRBJ2-4 once TRBV11-3 TGTGCCAGCAGCTTAGGAGTAGGGAGTAGAACGGGAGGTCCAAGTGGATACTTC CASSLGVGSRTGGPSGYF
TRBD2 TRBJ2-5 NA TRBV4-1 TGCGCCAGCAGCCGGACTAGCGGGGGGGCTAAGACCCAGTACTTC CASSRTSGGAKTQYF